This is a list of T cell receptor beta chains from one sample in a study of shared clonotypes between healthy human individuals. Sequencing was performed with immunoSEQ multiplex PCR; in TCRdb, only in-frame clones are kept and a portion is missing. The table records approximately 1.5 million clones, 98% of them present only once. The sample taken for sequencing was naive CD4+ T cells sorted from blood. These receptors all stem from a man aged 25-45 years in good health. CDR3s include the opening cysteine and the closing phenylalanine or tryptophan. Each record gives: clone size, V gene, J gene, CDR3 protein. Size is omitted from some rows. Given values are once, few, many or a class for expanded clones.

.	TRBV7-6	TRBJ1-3	CASSPKTWGSSGNTIYF
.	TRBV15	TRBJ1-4	CATYGGRGEKLFF
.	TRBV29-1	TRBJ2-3	CSARLAGDQDTQYF
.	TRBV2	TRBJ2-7	CASSGRQGYYEQYF
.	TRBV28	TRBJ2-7	CASGSQGYEQYF
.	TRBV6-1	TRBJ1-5	CASSVRTGTGRNQPQHF
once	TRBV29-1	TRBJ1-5	CSVLQGIGQPQHF
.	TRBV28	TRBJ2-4	CASSIRDRTQYF
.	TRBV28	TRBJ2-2	CASSPRGQDSEITGELFF
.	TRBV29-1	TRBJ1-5	CSVESYPTGGKDFQPQHF
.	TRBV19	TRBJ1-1	CASQGAGTEAFF
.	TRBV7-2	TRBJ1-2	CASSSSRGGYTF
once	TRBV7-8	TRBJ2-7	CASSLGTSGSYEQYF
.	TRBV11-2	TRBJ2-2	CASARRLAGTGELFF
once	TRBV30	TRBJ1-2	CAWSVLGGYTF
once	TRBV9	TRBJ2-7	CASSVAGTGVGEQYF
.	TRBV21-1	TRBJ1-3	CASRSLGQYRNTIYF
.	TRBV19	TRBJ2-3	CASRAGGPSTDTQYF
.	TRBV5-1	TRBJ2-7	CASTLGGINEQYF
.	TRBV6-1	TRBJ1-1	CASSEWGTRAFF
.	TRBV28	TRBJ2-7	CASSFVGGEQYF
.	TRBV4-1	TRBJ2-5	CASSPTGGYQETQYF
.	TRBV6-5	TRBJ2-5	CASSYRRSSQETQYF
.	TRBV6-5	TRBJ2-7	CASRSAGLGSYEQYF
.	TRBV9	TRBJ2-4	CASSVAAGGAKNIQYF
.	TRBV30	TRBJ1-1	CAWSLTLGHSNTEAFF
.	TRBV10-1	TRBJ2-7	CASSPDRALTKQYF
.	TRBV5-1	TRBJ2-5	CASKIQGGETQYF
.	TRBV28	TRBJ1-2	CASSFTDGRLNYGYTF
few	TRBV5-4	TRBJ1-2	CASRLQGQSNYGYTF
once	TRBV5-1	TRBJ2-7	CASSLGVLNSYEQYF
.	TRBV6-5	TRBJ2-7	CASRAGGTYEQYF
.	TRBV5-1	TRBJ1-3	CASSLVPSTVSGNTIYF
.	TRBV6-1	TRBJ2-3	CASDRGDTDTQYF
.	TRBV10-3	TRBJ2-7	CACSGTSYEQYF
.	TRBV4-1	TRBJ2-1	CASSQVVSPYNEQFF
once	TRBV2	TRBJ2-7	CASGTGFEQYF
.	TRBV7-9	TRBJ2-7	CASSTGGEQYF
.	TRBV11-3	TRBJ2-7	CASSIGLADEQYF
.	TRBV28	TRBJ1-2	CASRPYGMHGYTF
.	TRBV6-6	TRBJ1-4	CASSPTTGLFF
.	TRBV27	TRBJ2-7	CASRLLPSGQAYEQYF
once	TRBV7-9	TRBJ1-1	CASSSVSENTEAFF
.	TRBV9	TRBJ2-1	CASSVGTSGSNEQFF
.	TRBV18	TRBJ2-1	CASSQTSGSYNEQFF
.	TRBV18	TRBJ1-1	CASSPQIPEAFF
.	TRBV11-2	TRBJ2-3	CASSPPLAGYTDTQYF
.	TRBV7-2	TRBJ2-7	CASSLGGRSYEQYF
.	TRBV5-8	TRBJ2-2	CASIYYTPTSPTGELFF